The clone carrying this T cell receptor (beta chain) was seen repeatedly, ten times or more. Its target is not known. This sample is drawn from a study of Graves' ophthalmopathy and Graves' hyperthyroidism. From germline, CDR1 is MNHEY and CDR2 SVGAGI. V lost 11 bases and J lost 2; bases outside the gene matches: 4. The CDR3 length is 12 residues. From RNA, the CDR3 regions of TCR beta chains were amplified and sequenced. An initial RT-PCR round employing HTBI primers preceded a second-round multiplex PCR. TCRdb recomputed calls from the multiplex PCR reads with MiXCR, one row per CDR3 protein. The table has roughly 400,000 distinct CDR3 sequences, over 15% seen once. Hyperthyroidism was classified as stable if no ophthalmopathy occurred within 18 months of follow-up. Points from the study as a whole: The model's ophthalmopathy progression predictions had approximately 71% sensitivity and 72% to 75% specificity.

Material for sequencing was peripheral blood. The genes are TRBV6-5 and TRBJ1-1; 8 bases are a match to TRBD1. This TCR came from a woman younger than 35 with stable Graves' hyperthyroidism. This CDR3 reads CALQGANTEAFF. DNA of the CDR3: TGTGCCCTCCAGGGGGCAAACACTGAAGCTTTCTTT.